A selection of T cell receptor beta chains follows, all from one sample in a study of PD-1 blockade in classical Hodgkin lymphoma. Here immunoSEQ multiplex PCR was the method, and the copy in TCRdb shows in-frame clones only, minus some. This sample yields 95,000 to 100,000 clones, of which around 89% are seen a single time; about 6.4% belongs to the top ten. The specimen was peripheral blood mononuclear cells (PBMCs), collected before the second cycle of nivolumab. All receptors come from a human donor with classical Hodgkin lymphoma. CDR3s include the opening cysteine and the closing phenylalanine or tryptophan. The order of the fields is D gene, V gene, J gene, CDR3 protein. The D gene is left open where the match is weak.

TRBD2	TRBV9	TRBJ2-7	CASTPGTRSSEQYF
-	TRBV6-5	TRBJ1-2	CASSDRRDYGYTF
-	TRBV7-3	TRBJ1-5	CASSSLGNQPQHF
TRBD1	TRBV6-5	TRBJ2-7	CASSASGGYEQYF
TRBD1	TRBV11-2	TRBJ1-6	CASSYTGVDSPLHF
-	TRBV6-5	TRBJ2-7	CASSYSQGNYEQYF
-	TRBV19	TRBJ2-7	CASSITGRLQQYF
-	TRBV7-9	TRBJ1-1	CASSLAGLMNTEAFF
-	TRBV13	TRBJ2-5	CASSLGQQETQYF
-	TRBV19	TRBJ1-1	CASSATGLSNTEAFF
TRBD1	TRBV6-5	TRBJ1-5	CASSGTGNQPQHF
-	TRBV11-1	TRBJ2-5	CASSTPAGQRAQYF
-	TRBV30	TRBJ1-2	CAWSPSGYGYTF
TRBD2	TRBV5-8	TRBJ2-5	CASSLSGGAGETQYF
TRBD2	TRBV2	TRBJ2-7	CASRGLAGGFEQYF
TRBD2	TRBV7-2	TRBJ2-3	CASSWRNLAGGTPDTQYF
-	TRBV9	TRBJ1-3	CASSVSGHNSGNTIYF
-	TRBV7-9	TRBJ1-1	CASSPRPGTEAFF
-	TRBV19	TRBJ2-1	CASSIPEGSPQFF
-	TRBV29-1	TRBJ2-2	CSVEAQPNTGELFF
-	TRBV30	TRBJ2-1	CAWSVKVLQFF
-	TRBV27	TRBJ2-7	CASSFGGEQYF
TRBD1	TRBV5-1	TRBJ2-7	CASSLGSGTGGYEQYF
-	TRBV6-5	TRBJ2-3	CASSYSSGSTDTQYF
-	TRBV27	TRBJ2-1	CASSQYNEQFF
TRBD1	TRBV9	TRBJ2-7	CASSVGTGTYEQYF
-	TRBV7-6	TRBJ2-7	CASSLQGPYEQYF
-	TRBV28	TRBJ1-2	CASSSRGRIYGYTF
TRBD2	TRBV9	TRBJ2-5	CASSVGSSSGGGRTQYF
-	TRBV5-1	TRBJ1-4	CASSPNLLGDEKLFF
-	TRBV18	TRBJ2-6	CASSPDSGANVLTF
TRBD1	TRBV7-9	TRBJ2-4	CASSRTGEPSLTKNIQYF
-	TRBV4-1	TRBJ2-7	CASSPTSSSYEQYF
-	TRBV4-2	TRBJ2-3	CASSQEGRGFVDTQYF
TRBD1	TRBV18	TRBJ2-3	CASSRQGASTDTQYF
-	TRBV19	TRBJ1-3	CASKRQGLDGNTIYF
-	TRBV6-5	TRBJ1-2	CASTEAMSHGYTF
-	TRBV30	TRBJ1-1	CAWKTDVGWDEAFF
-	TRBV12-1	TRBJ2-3	CASSGVFRSTDTQYF
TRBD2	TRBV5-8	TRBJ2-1	CASSRPGLASSEQFF
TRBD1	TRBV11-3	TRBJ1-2	CASSPDRGCGRNYGYTF
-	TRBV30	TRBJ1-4	CACTGTHNEKLFF
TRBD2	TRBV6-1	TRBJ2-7	CASSEGLAGGPSYEQYF
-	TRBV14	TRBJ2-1	CASSHPGKYNEQFF
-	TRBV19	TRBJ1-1	CASISRVRSTEAFF
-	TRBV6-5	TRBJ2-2	CASSDRTGELFF
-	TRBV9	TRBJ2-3	CASSVAPGGTDTQYF